Presented here are 31 T cell receptor beta chains from one specimen sequenced in a study of regulatory T cells in long-lasting Graves disease (dated by TCRdb to the early 2020s). In the paper's terms, the time point label means: newly diagnosed GD, antithyroid drugs for less than 3 months. For both TCR sequencing and RNA sequencing, RNA was extracted from PBMCs using TRIzol. The library relied on multiplex PCR. For sequencing, an Illumina HiSeq 4000 was employed. CDR3 regions were amplified by Arm-PCR with iRepertoire HTBI primers to construct TCR beta libraries. The raw public reads went through TCRdb reprocessing: fastp at Q25, MiXCR clone calling, in-frame beta chains kept. Each CDR3 protein gets just one entry, which takes the most common genes and DNA from the rows behind it. The sample table holds about 530,000 distinct CDR3 sequences, of which 15% to 20% were seen once. The leading ten clones occupy roughly 25% of the sample.

These same records also appear under a second study, on T cells in Graves' hyperthyroidism and ophthalmopathy.

Source: peripheral blood mononuclear cells (PBMCs), taken at new diagnosis, from a patient treated with antithyroid drugs. The receptors come from a woman aged 40 to 65 with Graves disease. Donor details come from another sample of the same person, matched by shared clones.

The chain is built from TRBV2 and TRBJ1-5; no firm D call. V shed 8 bases and J shed 0 bases, with 11 bases lying between them. This CDR3 is built from 14 residues. CDR1 and CDR2 from the germline V gene are SNHLY and FYNNEI. The CDR3 DNA reads as TGTGCCAGCTCTTTTATAAATAGCAATCAGCCCCAGCATTTT. The encoded protein is CASSFINSNQPQHF.

DNA for the CDR3: TGCGCCAGCAGCCAAGAGATTACAGCCACTAACTATGGCTACACCTTC. It translates to CASSQEITATNYGYTF. The rearrangement links TRBV4-1 to TRBJ1-2; D ambiguous. The germline V and J ends were trimmed by 0 bases and 0 bases, with 11 bases remaining between them. The length of the CDR3 is 16 residues. Germline values: CDR1 MGHRA, CDR2 YSYEKL.

Many counts were recorded for this clonotype. This chain uses TRBV5-1 with TRBJ1-4, with a possible D match to TRBD1 (6 bases). This CDR3 spans 15 amino acids. V lost 4 bases, J lost 0 bases, and 10 bases lay in between. Germline CDR1 reads SGHRS; CDR2 reads YFSETQ. The CDR3 here is CASSPRTATNEKLFF. In DNA, the CDR3 is TGCGCCAGCAGCCCGCGGACAGCAACTAATGAAAAACTGTTTTTT.

This clonotype was seen many times. The rearrangement joins TRBV18 to TRBJ1-2; the D is unclear. Trimming shortened V by 2 bases and J by 0 bases, and 10 bases separated the two germline ends. Germline V gene data show CDR1 as KGHSH and CDR2 as LQKENI. CDR3 length: 15 amino acids. This chain's CDR3 is CASSPESEANYGYTF. The CDR3 DNA reads as TGTGCCAGCTCACCAGAGAGCGAGGCTAACTATGGCTACACCTTC. The full variable domain, completed using reference TRBV18 and TRBJ1-2, is NAGVMQNPRHLVRRRGQEARLRCSPMKGHSHVYWYRQLPEEGLKFMVYLQKENIIDESGMPKERFSAEFPKEGPSILRIQQVVRGDSAAYFCASSPESEANYGYTFGSGTRLTVV.

This chain joins TRBV5-1 and TRBJ2-5; 10 bases fit TRBD2. Germline V gene lookup returns CDR1 SGHRS and CDR2 YFSETQ. CDR3 length: 17 amino acids. Losses at the gene ends were 4 bases for V and 4 bases for J; bases not matched to a gene: 13. The CDR3 DNA reads as TGCGCCAGCAGCCCCTTGAGCGGGGGGGCCGTCGGAGAGACCCAGTACTTC. Its translation: CASSPLSGGAVGETQYF.

On this clonotype: With a much larger clone just one base away, this may be a read error. Likely a read error: the CDR3 ends without its conserved phenylalanine or tryptophan. The chain recombines TRBV6-2 or TRBV6-3 with TRBJ1-2; D uncertain. The CDR3 sequence is 12 residues long. CDR1 MNHEY and CDR2 SVGEGT come from the germline V gene. V lost 5 bases, J lost 8 bases, and 12 bases lay in between. The CDR3 is CASSTPTRGYTL. CDR3 coding DNA: TGTGCCAGCAGTACGCCCACACGCGGCTACACCCTC.

Worth noting for this clonotype: A single base separates this from a much larger clone, so it may be a read error. The CDR3 nucleotides read TGTGCCTCCCAGGGGGCAGCCCCTGAAGCTTTCTTT. It codes for CASQGAAPEAFF. V and J are TRBV30 and TRBJ1-1, with TRBD1 matching over 8 bases. There are 12 residues in the CDR3. Germline trimming cut 7 bases from V and 6 bases from J; bases unmatched to any gene: 7. CDR1 and CDR2 from the germline V gene are GTSNPN and SVGIG (reference sequence).

The rearrangement joins TRBV25-1 to TRBJ1-4, with 7 positions matching TRBD1. Germline V gives CDR1 MGHDK, CDR2 SYGVNS. This CDR3 region has 15 residues. V was pared by 2 bases and J by 7 bases, with 7 bases of the junction left unmatched. The CDR3 protein is CASSEPTGVLEKLFF. CDR3 bases: TGTGCCAGCAGTGAACCAACAGGGGTTCTTGAAAAACTGTTTTTT.

This clonotype showed up just once. The rearrangement uses TRBV19 and TRBJ2-1, with D perhaps matching TRBD2 (6 bases). Per the germline V gene, CDR1 is LNHDA and CDR2 is SQIVND (reference sequence). The germline V and J ends were trimmed by 5 bases and 10 bases, with 15 bases remaining between them. This CDR3 region has 13 residues. The CDR3 region has the DNA TGTGCCAGTAGTGGTGGGGGTGGAGGGGAGCAGTTCTTC. Its translation is CASSGGGGGEQFF.

This sequence joins TRBV6-1 and TRBJ1-1, with TRBD1 matching 7 bases. Germline loops: CDR1 MNHNS, CDR2 SASEGT. The CDR3 spans 12 residues. V gave up 10 bases and J gave up 1 base; unmatched junction bases: 3. The CDR3 DNA reads as TGTGCCACCCAGGGGGGGAACACTGAAGCTTTCTTT. Residues: CATQGGNTEAFF.

This clonotype was counted ten times or more. This chain joins TRBV12-3 or TRBV12-4 and TRBJ1-1; D not resolved. CDR3 size: 14 residues. Trimming pared 3 bases from V and 1 base from J, leaving 9 bases between. Here the CDR3 reads CASSFNVRNTEAFF. The CDR3 coding sequence is TGTGCCAGCAGTTTCAACGTGAGGAACACTGAAGCTTTCTTT.

The chain recombines TRBV19 with TRBJ1-6; 9 bases map to TRBD1. V trimming: 6 bases; J trimming: 7 bases; junction bases outside the gene matches: 7. Germline CDR1 is LNHDA and CDR2 is SQIVND (reference sequence). There are 15 residues in the CDR3. The DNA for the CDR3 is TGTGCCAGTAGCGCCGGGACAGGGCAAAATTCACCCCTCCACTTT. Amino acids: CASSAGTGQNSPLHF.

The CDR3: CASSLASGPYEQYF. The CDR3 coding sequence is TGCGCCAGCAGCTTGGCAAGCGGACCCTACGAGCAGTACTTC. The chain joins TRBV5-1 to TRBJ2-7; D is possibly TRBD2 (5 bases). Germline lookup yields CDR1 SGHRS and CDR2 YFSETQ. V lost 0 bases and J 2 bases, leaving 9 bases between the germline ends. The CDR3 loop spans 14 amino acids.

The chain recombines TRBV29-1 with TRBJ2-2; 8 nucleotides line up with TRBD2. V lost 7 bases to trimming and J lost 4 bases; unmatched junction nucleotides: 5. The V gene's germline CDR1 is SQVTM and CDR2 ANQGSEA. This CDR3 comprises 13 residues. The CDR3 is CSALAGLTGELFF. The CDR3 DNA reads TGCAGCGCCTTAGCGGGGCTCACCGGGGAGCTGTTTTTT.

This clonotype has just one count. The V call is TRBV18, the J call TRBJ1-4, with D uncertain. The CDR3 covers 13 residues. CDR1 and CDR2 from the germline V gene are KGHSH and LQKENI. The V end lost 8 bases, the J end lost 4 bases, and 11 bases lay between the germline ends. This chain's CDR3 is CASSHILNEKLFF. The DNA for the CDR3 is TGTGCCAGCAGCCATATCCTTAATGAAAAACTGTTTTTT.

This clonotype was seen repeatedly, ten times or more. This rearrangement joins TRBV12-3 or TRBV12-4 to TRBJ1-1; D not resolved. CDR3 length: 15 amino acids. The V and J ends lost 7 bases and 8 bases respectively, with 23 bases between them. CDR3 sequence reads: CASTEDGTSIGEAFF. In DNA form, the CDR3 reads TGTGCCAGCACCGAGGACGGAACCTCCATTGGAGAAGCTTTCTTT.

This clonotype showed up many times. J is TRBJ1-5 and V is TRBV6-1; D remains unclear. The CDR3 loop spans 14 amino acids. The V gene lost 6 bases and the J gene lost 2 bases, with 11 bases spanning the gap. Germline CDR1 reads MNHNS; CDR2 reads SASEGT. The CDR3 protein is CASSGGDRNQPQHF. CDR3 DNA sequence: TGTGCCAGCAGCGGAGGTGATCGCAATCAGCCCCAGCATTTT.

At least ten counts were recorded for this clonotype. This rearrangement joins TRBV20-1 to TRBJ1-3; 7 nucleotides agree with TRBD1. The J segment lost 3 bases and the V segment lost 1 base, leaving 9 bases of the junction unmatched. The CDR3 runs 16 residues. The germline V gene encodes CDR1 DFQATT and CDR2 SNEGSKA (reference sequence). The CDR3 sequence is CSARVRRGLVGNTIYF. The CDR3 nucleotides read TGCAGTGCTAGAGTTCGCAGGGGGTTGGTTGGAAACACCATATATTTT.

The chain recombines TRBV3-1 with TRBJ1-1; TRBD1 aligns across 7 bases. Trimming at V came to 2 bases and at J to 4 bases, leaving 4 bases not matched to a gene. The CDR3 is made up of 14 amino acids. Germline V CDR1 and CDR2: LGHDT, YNNKEL (reference sequence). CDR3 sequence (DNA): TGTGCCAGCAGCCAAACAGGGGTGCCCACTGAAGCTTTCTTT. Translation gives CASSQTGVPTEAFF.

This clonotype occurred many times. V usage is TRBV12-3 or TRBV12-4 and J usage is TRBJ2-2, with a weak D call TRBD1 (5 bases). The CDR3 is 15 residues long. Trimming shortened V by 3 bases and J by 1 base, and 9 bases separated the two germline ends. The DNA of the CDR3 is TGTGCCAGCAGTTTCAGGCAGGGGAACACCGGGGAGCTGTTTTTT. Translation: CASSFRQGNTGELFF.

This clonotype was seen a few times. The gene calls are TRBV6-4 and TRBJ2-3; D is undetermined. The CDR3 spans 15 residues. V was pared by 3 bases and J by 0 bases, with 10 bases between. In germline, CDR1 is MRHNA, CDR2 SNTAGT. The CDR3 sequence is CASSEMGGSTDTQYF. The CDR3 nucleotides read TGTGCCAGCAGTGAGATGGGCGGAAGCACAGATACGCAGTATTTT.

V and J are TRBV7-2 and TRBJ1-2, with unresolved D. V gave up 5 bases and J gave up 8 bases, with 18 bases separating them. The CDR3 runs to 14 residues. The germline gives CDR1 SGHTA, CDR2 FQGNSA. In DNA form, the CDR3 reads TGTGCCAGCAGCGTAGGCGTAGGGTTGTGGGGCTACACCTTC. Amino acids: CASSVGVGLWGYTF.

This clonotype was seen ten or more times. This chain uses TRBV5-1 with TRBJ2-2; D unresolved. Between the trimmed V and J ends, which lost 0 bases and 2 bases, there was a span of 8 bases. Germline V gives CDR1 SGHRS, CDR2 YFSETQ. This CDR3 is 15 amino acids long. CDR3 residues: CASSLEPINTGELFF. DNA of the CDR3: TGCGCCAGCAGCTTGGAACCGATTAACACCGGGGAGCTGTTTTTT.

This clonotype was observed many times. V usage is TRBV29-1 and J usage is TRBJ1-2; D uncertain. Deletions cut 3 bases from V and 2 bases from J, with 13 bases between. Looked up from germline, CDR1 is SQVTM and CDR2 is ANQGSEA. CDR3 length: 14 amino acids. The CDR3, as DNA: TGCAGCGTTGAGGAGACAAGGAAGAACTATGGCTACACCTTC. Encoded protein: CSVEETRKNYGYTF.

This clonotype was counted between two and nine times. The J gene is TRBJ2-7, the V gene TRBV27; tentatively, D is TRBD2 (5 bases). The CDR3 contains 15 residues. Germline V gene lookup returns CDR1 MNHEY and CDR2 SMNVEV (reference sequence). The ends were cut back, 2 bases at V and 1 base at J, with 12 bases in the middle. The CDR3 spells CASSLGPGGSYEQYF. CDR3 in DNA: TGTGCCAGCAGTTTAGGGCCGGGCGGGTCCTACGAGCAGTACTTC.

The CDR3 here is CASSLGPGGPAGGTQYF. DNA of the CDR3: TGTGCCAGCAGCTTAGGACCGGGGGGGCCAGCGGGGGGGACGCAGTATTTT. This chain links TRBV7-6 with TRBJ2-3; TRBD2 agrees at 10 bases. V lost 1 base to trimming and J lost 9 bases; unmatched junction nucleotides: 13. CDR3 length: 17 amino acids. Germline V gene data show CDR1 as SGHVS and CDR2 as FNYEAQ.

A word on this clonotype: This may be a read error, as it is one base from a much larger clone. The conserved closing phenylalanine or tryptophan is absent in this CDR3, likely reflecting a read error. The V and J genes are TRBV28 and TRBJ1-1; the match to TRBD1 covers 8 bases. This CDR3 has 16 residues. V lost 7 bases and J lost 0; bases outside the gene matches: 10. The germline V gene has CDR1 MDHEN and CDR2 SYDVKM. This CDR3 is CASTRDRTGVNTEAFL. The CDR3 bases are TGTGCCAGCACTCGGGACAGGACGGGAGTGAACACTGAAGCTTTCTTA.

This clonotype has a count of ten or more. The chain employs TRBV11-2 and TRBJ2-5, with 12 bases that match TRBD2. Looked up from germline, CDR1 is SGHAT and CDR2 is FQNNGV. Losses at the gene ends were 1 base for V and 5 bases for J; bases not matched to a gene: 11. The CDR3 has 18 residues. This CDR3 reads CASSLGQTSGGPWETQYF. The CDR3 nucleotides are TGTGCCAGCAGCTTAGGGCAGACTAGCGGGGGCCCATGGGAGACCCAGTACTTC.

At least ten counts were recorded for this clonotype. V is TRBV7-6 and J is TRBJ1-6; D remains ambiguous. Looked up from germline, CDR1 is SGHVS and CDR2 is FNYEAQ. The CDR3 covers 14 residues. The V and J ends lost 5 bases and 7 bases respectively, with 12 bases between them. CDR3 region: CASSPGSRNSPLHF. DNA for the CDR3: TGTGCCAGCAGCCCTGGATCTCGCAATTCACCCCTCCACTTT.

This clonotype turned up a few times. The chain recombines TRBV19 with TRBJ2-2; TRBD1 matches at 7 bases. With V trimmed by 8 bases and J by 7 bases, 10 bases remained unmatched. The CDR3 has 14 residues. Germline CDR1 LNHDA, CDR2 SQIVND (reference sequence). In DNA, the CDR3 is TGTGCCAGTTCGCAGACAGGGAGAATCGGGGAGCTGTTTTTT. Residues: CASSQTGRIGELFF.

This chain links TRBV19 with TRBJ2-3; 13 positions agree with TRBD2. Germline V CDR1 and CDR2: LNHDA, SQIVND (reference sequence). The trim removed 5 bases at V and 5 bases at J, leaving 4 bases unmatched. This CDR3 comprises 15 residues. CDR3 loop: CASSWTSGGGDTQYF. As DNA, the CDR3 is TGTGCCAGTAGTTGGACTAGCGGGGGTGGAGATACGCAGTATTTT.